The following is a TCR beta chain sequence with its context. Which antigen it targets is not known. No base quality values were provided; no much bigger clone lies one nucleotide off. The source of the sample is a study of control samples from healthy donors and cancer patients (dated by TCRdb to 2020 to 2022). The library was built by means of the immunoSEQ multiplex PCR assay. TCRdb mirrors the immuneACCESS table, restricted to in-frame sequences. Some clones are absent from its copies; in checked studies, under half trace to an unresolved V gene, and the reason for the others is unknown. Within this sample are approximately 50,000 clones, with 85% to 95% of them counted one time only. Nearly 2.5% of the sample comes from the top ten. The clonotype originates from a man under 40 in good health. Sequencing used blood.

The CDR3 region: CASSLEASGPPVEYF. The base sequence is TGTGCCAGCAGCTTAGAGGCGAGCGGGCCCCCCGTGGAGTATTTT. Rearrangement joined TRBV7-9 to TRBJ2-3; TRBD2 might be the D gene, on 6 matching bases. The trim is 1 base for V and 13 bases for J, with a gap of 21 bases between the germline ends. From the cysteine up to the phenylalanine, the CDR3 has a length of 15 residues. The CDR3 DNA has 45 bases and is translated from base 1. Based on the germline V gene (reference sequence), the CDR1 and CDR2 sequences are SEHNR and FQNEAQ.